The 23 T cell receptor beta chains reported below all come from one sample, sequenced in a study of blood T cell repertoires in COVID-19. The repertoire was sequenced with immunoSEQ multiplex PCR; TCRdb's copy has only in-frame clones and lacks some. In the table there are 290,000 or so clones, around 86% of which are singletons. Sequencing was done on a sample of peripheral blood. The receptors stem from a man between 65 and 85 years old with acute or convalescent COVID-19.

V and J are TRBV6-1 and TRBJ2-2; TRBD1 agrees at 9 bases. The length of the CDR3 is 17 residues. J gave up 5 bases and V 4 bases, and 11 bases lay outside the gene matches. The V gene's germline CDR1 is MNHNS and CDR2 SASEGT. This CDR3 reads CASSATLGQGRTGELFF. The CDR3 DNA reads as TGTGCCAGCAGTGCGACTTTAGGACAGGGGCGGACCGGGGAGCTGTTTTTT.

The chain joins TRBV9 to TRBJ2-5; 8 bases fit TRBD1. The CDR3 is 14 amino acids. Germline V CDR1 and CDR2: SGDLS, YYNGEE. V shed 7 bases and J 1 base; nucleotides not matched to a gene: 6. CDR3 nucleotide sequence: TGTGCCAGCTCACAGGGGGTTTCCCAAGAGACCCAGTACTTC. As protein: CASSQGVSQETQYF.

The rearrangement joins TRBV7-2 to TRBJ2-5; D unclear. Between the trimmed V and J ends, which lost 6 bases and 6 bases, there was a span of 11 bases. Germline CDR1 is SGHTA and CDR2 is FQGNSA. The CDR3 covers 12 residues. CDR3 DNA sequence: TGTGCCAGCAGGTCCAGTGGTCAGACCCAGTACTTC. Translated: CASRSSGQTQYF. Using reference TRBV7-2 and TRBJ2-5 for the parts outside the CDR3, the full variable domain is GAGVSQSPSNKVTEKGKDVELRCDPISGHTALYWYRQSLGQGLEFLIYFQGNSAPDKSGLPSDRFSAERTGGSVSTLTIQRTQQEDSAVYLCASRSSGQTQYFGPGTRLLVL.

The genes are TRBV9 and TRBJ2-2; 8 nucleotides line up with TRBD1. The junction had 4 bases not matched to a gene; V was cut back by 5 bases and J by 7 bases. This CDR3 has 13 residues. Germline V gene lookup returns CDR1 SGDLS and CDR2 YYNGEE. This chain's CDR3 is CASRKDRDGELFF. In DNA, the CDR3 is TGTGCCAGCAGGAAGGACAGGGACGGGGAGCTGTTTTTT.

Details on this clone: This sample also contains other DNA sequences that code for the same CDR3. V and J are TRBV5-1 and TRBJ2-2; tentative D call: TRBD1 (5 bases). Trimming left V 5 bases short and J 6 bases short, with 11 bases between. The CDR3 loop spans 13 amino acids. Germline CDR1 is SGHRS and CDR2 is YFSETQ. The CDR3 sequence is CASSARGAGELFF. In DNA, the CDR3 is TGCGCCAGCAGTGCTAGGGGCGCCGGGGAGCTGTTTTTT.

In this sample, this clone turned up a few times. The rearrangement uses TRBV6-5 and TRBJ2-5; D might be TRBD2 (6 bases). The CDR3 runs 13 residues. V was shortened by 6 bases and J by 13 bases, with 21 bases between the two germline ends. Germline CDR1 is MNHEY and CDR2 is SVGAGI. The CDR3 protein is CASRSYSGETLYF. Written as DNA, the CDR3 is TGTGCCAGCAGGTCGTATAGCGGAGAGACCTTGTACTTC.

V is TRBV7-9 and J is TRBJ1-5; 8 nucleotides agree with TRBD1. Trimming at V came to 5 bases and at J to 1 base, leaving 10 bases not matched to a gene. The germline CDR1 and CDR2 sequences are SEHNR and FQNEAQ (reference sequence). The CDR3 has 17 amino acids. The CDR3 coding sequence is TGTGCCAGCAGCCGTTCCGACAGGGGCGGGAGCAATCAGCCCCAGCATTTT. It encodes CASSRSDRGGSNQPQHF.

The chain recombines TRBV5-1 with TRBJ1-2; D unclear. From germline, CDR1 is SGHRS and CDR2 YFSETQ. V was shortened by 0 bases and J by 0 bases, with 9 bases between the two germline ends. CDR3 length: 15 amino acids. The CDR3 sequence: CASSLDSSPNYGYTF. Here the CDR3 DNA reads TGCGCCAGCAGCTTGGACAGCTCGCCTAACTATGGCTACACCTTC.

The CDR3 nucleotides are TGTGCCAGCAAAACGGACAGGGCAGGAAACACCATATATTTT. This codes for CASKTDRAGNTIYF. This chain uses TRBV5-6 with TRBJ1-3; the match to TRBD1 covers 8 bases. V was pared by 6 bases and J by 4 bases, with 6 bases of the junction left unmatched. The CDR3 is made up of 14 amino acids. The germline gives CDR1 SGHDT, CDR2 YYEEEE.

J is TRBJ2-2 and V is TRBV10-3, with D possibly matching TRBD2 (6 bases). Germline CDR1 and CDR2: ENHRY and SYGVKD. V lost 4 bases and J lost 4, with 13 bases in between. The CDR3 runs to 15 residues. The CDR3 bases are TGTGCCATCAGTGCAAGGCAGGGAGGCACCGGGGAGCTGTTTTTT. Its translation is CAISARQGGTGELFF.

This chain links TRBV3-1 (or the pseudogene TRBV3-2) with TRBJ2-1; 10 bases match TRBD1. CDR3 length: 17 amino acids. After removal of 0 bases from V and 9 bases from J, the junction contained 11 bases not matched to a gene. Germline CDR1 reads LGHDT; CDR2 reads YNNKEL (reference sequence). The CDR3 loop reads CASSQEVLGQGVCEQFF. The DNA for the CDR3 is TGTGCCAGCAGCCAAGAGGTTTTAGGACAGGGGGTCTGTGAGCAGTTCTTC.

The chain has TRBV5-1 and TRBJ2-5, with TRBD1 as a possible D gene (6 bases). From germline, CDR1 is SGHRS and CDR2 YFSETQ. The germline V and J ends were trimmed by 6 bases and 1 base, with 13 bases remaining between them. This CDR3 spans 14 amino acids. In nucleotides, the CDR3 is TGCGCCAGCACTCAGGACAGCACCCAAGAGACCCAGTACTTC. Its translation is CASTQDSTQETQYF.

The rearrangement links TRBV28 to TRBJ1-5; unclear D gene. The V end was cut by 7 bases, the J end by 2 bases, with 15 bases between. The CDR3 spans 15 residues. Germline CDR1 and CDR2: MDHEN and SYDVKM. The CDR3: CASIEPGWGNQPQHF. For the CDR3, the DNA is TGTGCCAGCATTGAGCCAGGATGGGGCAATCAGCCCCAGCATTTT.

The rearrangement joins TRBV6-1 to TRBJ2-7; 8 bases agree with TRBD1. Germline trimming cut 4 bases from V and 3 bases from J; bases unmatched to any gene: 20. This CDR3 has 19 amino acids. Germline CDR1 is MNHNS and CDR2 is SASEGT. As DNA, the CDR3 is TGTGCCAGCAGTGTCTACGACCCGGGACAGGCGACCTTTCACTACGAGCAGTACTTC. Amino acid sequence: CASSVYDPGQATFHYEQYF.

The J gene is TRBJ2-3, the V gene TRBV5-1; 9 positions agree with TRBD1. Germline V gene data show CDR1 as SGHRS and CDR2 as YFSETQ. The CDR3 has 15 amino acids. Trimming cost V 6 bases and J 2 bases; bases outside gene matches: 7. The DNA for the CDR3 is TGCGCCAGCAATACAGGGGGCATTCACACAGATACGCAGTATTTT. Translated, it gives CASNTGGIHTDTQYF.

The J gene is TRBJ2-3, the V gene TRBV4-3; no clear D. Trimming took 2 bases from V and 2 from J, leaving 8 bases between them. The CDR3 covers 14 residues. Per germline, CDR1 LGHNA and CDR2 YSLEER. The CDR3 spells CASSQLPYTDTQYF. CDR3 sequence (DNA): TGCGCCAGCAGCCAATTGCCCTACACAGATACGCAGTATTTT.

The J gene is TRBJ1-4, the V gene TRBV3-1 (or the pseudogene TRBV3-2); D ambiguous. CDR1 and CDR2 (germline): LGHDT, YNNKEL (reference sequence). The CDR3 extends over 15 amino acids. Trimming pared 1 base from V and 3 bases from J, leaving 9 bases between. CDR3 loop: CASSQVEPANEKLFF. CDR3 DNA: TGTGCCAGCAGCCAAGTCGAGCCGGCTAATGAAAAACTGTTTTTT.

The V and J genes are TRBV27 and TRBJ1-5, with D unclear. This CDR3 spans 15 amino acids. V lost 3 bases, J lost 0 bases, and 9 bases lay in between. Germline CDR1 reads MNHEY; CDR2 reads SMNVEV (reference sequence). CDR3 sequence (DNA): TGTGCCAGCAGTTTCCGAGTAAATAGCAATCAGCCCCAGCATTTT. Translated: CASSFRVNSNQPQHF.

In this sample, this clone turned up a few times. This chain uses TRBV7-8 with TRBJ2-7; 9 positions match TRBD1. Unmatched junction bases numbered 4, after V lost 1 base and J lost 3 bases. Germline CDR1 and CDR2: SGHVS and FQNEAQ. The CDR3 totals 15 residues. The CDR3 is CASSLVQGARYEQYF. DNA of the CDR3: TGTGCCAGCAGCTTAGTACAGGGGGCCCGCTACGAGCAGTACTTC.

The genes are TRBV3-1 (or the pseudogene TRBV3-2) and TRBJ1-6, with D possibly TRBD1 on 6 matching bases. CDR1 LGHDT and CDR2 YNNKEL come from the germline V gene (reference sequence). V was pared by 0 bases and J by 10 bases, with 16 bases between. The CDR3 consists of 16 residues. CDR3 coding DNA: TGTGCCAGCAGCCAAGATCCAAACAGGGTGAAATCACCCCTCCACTTT. Its protein is CASSQDPNRVKSPLHF.

This clone was seen once. The rearrangement joins TRBV9 to TRBJ1-5, with D possibly being TRBD1 (5 bases). The germline V gene has CDR1 SGDLS and CDR2 YYNGEE. The CDR3 spans 13 residues. Between the trimmed V and J ends, which lost 4 bases and 6 bases, there was a span of 11 bases. CDR3 protein: CASSFQGGQPQHF. Written as DNA, the CDR3 is TGTGCCAGCAGCTTCCAGGGAGGTCAGCCCCAGCATTTT.

CDR3: CASSVTGDYEQYF. The CDR3 DNA reads TGTGCCAGCTCCGTGACAGGGGACTACGAGCAGTACTTC. V gene TRBV18 combines with J gene TRBJ2-7; TRBD1 matches 8 bases. There are 13 residues in the CDR3. Germline V lookup: CDR1 KGHSH, CDR2 LQKENI. The junction had 4 bases not matched to a gene; V was cut back by 6 bases and J by 3 bases. The full variable domain, in which reference TRBV18 and TRBJ2-7 provide the parts outside the CDR3, is NAGVMQNPRHLVRRRGQEARLRCSPMKGHSHVYWYRQLPEEGLKFMVYLQKENIIDESGMPKERFSAEFPKEGPSILRIQQVVRGDSAAYFCASSVTGDYEQYFGPGTRLTVT.

J is TRBJ1-1 and V is TRBV6-5, with D possibly being TRBD1 (5 bases). V was trimmed by 8 bases and J by 6 bases, leaving 16 bases between them. This CDR3 comprises 13 residues. The V gene's germline CDR1 is MNHEY and CDR2 SVGAGI. CDR3 loop: CASGPGGWPEAFF. DNA for the CDR3: TGTGCCAGCGGACCCGGGGGATGGCCTGAAGCTTTCTTT.